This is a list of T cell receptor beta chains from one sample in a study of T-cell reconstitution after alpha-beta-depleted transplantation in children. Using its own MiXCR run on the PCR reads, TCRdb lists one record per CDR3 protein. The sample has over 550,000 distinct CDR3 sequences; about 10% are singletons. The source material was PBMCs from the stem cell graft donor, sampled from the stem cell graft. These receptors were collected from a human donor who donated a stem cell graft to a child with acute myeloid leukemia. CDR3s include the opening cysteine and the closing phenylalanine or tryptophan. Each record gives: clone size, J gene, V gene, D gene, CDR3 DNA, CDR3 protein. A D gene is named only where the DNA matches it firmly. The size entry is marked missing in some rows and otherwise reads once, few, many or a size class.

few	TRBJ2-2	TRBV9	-	TGTGCCAGCAGCACCGATGGGGCAACGAACACCGGGGAGCTGTTTTTT	CASSTDGATNTGELFF
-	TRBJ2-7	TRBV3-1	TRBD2	TGTGCCAGCAGCCAAGAAACACTAGCGGGGAGCTCCGAGCAGTACTTC	CASSQETLAGSSEQYF
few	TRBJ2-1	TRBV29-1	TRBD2	TGCAGCGGGGGACTAGCGGGATTGGATGAGCAGTTCTTC	CSGGLAGLDEQFF
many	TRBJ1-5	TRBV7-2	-	TGTGCCAGCAGCCCAAGGGACGTCCTGGGGGTAAATCAGCCCCAGCATTTT	CASSPRDVLGVNQPQHF
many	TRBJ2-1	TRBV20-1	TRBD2	TGCAGTGCTCCTCAGCGGGATTACAATGAGCAGTTCTTC	CSAPQRDYNEQFF
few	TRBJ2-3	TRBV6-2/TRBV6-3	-	TGTGCCAGCAGCCCGAGGGTCACAGATACGCAGTATTTT	CASSPRVTDTQYF
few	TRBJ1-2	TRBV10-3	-	TGTGCCATCAGCCCCGAGGCGGTCGGCTACACCTTC	CAISPEAVGYTF
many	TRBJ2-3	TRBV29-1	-	TGCAGCGTTGAAGTAGGGGCAGATACGCAGTATTTT	CSVEVGADTQYF
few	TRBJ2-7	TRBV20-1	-	TGCAGTGCTCACCCAATGAACACATTAAAGTTCGGCGAGCAGTACTTC	CSAHPMNTLKFGEQYF
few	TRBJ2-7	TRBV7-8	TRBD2	TGTGCCAGCAGCTCGACTGCAGTGAGCGGGAGAGTGCACGAGCAGTACTTC	CASSSTAVSGRVHEQYF
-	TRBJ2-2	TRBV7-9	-	TGTGCCAGCAGCTTAATGGGGGTCGACACCGGGGAGCTGTTTTTT	CASSLMGVDTGELFF
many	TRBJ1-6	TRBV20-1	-	TGCAGTGCTAGATCCGGGAGTGATTCACCCCTCCACTTT	CSARSGSDSPLHF
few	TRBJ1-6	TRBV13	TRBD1	TGTGCCAGCAGTCGACAGGGAGGAGAATCACCCCTCCACTTT	CASSRQGGESPLHF
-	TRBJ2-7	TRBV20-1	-	TGCAGTGCTAGAGTAGGGGGGACACTAATTAACGAGCAGTACTTC	CSARVGGTLINEQYF
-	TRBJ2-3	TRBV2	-	TGTGCCATCGTCAAGGTTAAAGATACGCAGTATTTT	CAIVKVKDTQYF
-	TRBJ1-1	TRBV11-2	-	TGTGCCAGCAGCTTACTTTTGGGGGGAAGCACTGAAGCTTTCTTT	CASSLLLGGSTEAFF
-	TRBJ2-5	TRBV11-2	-	TGTGCCAGCAGCCTAGGCCTTGCCCGGGGGGCGATGGGAGAGACCCAGTACTTC	CASSLGLARGAMGETQYF
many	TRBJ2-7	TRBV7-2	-	TGTGCCAGCAGCCCCCAGCCGGCCGCGGGAACGTACTTC	CASSPQPAAGTYF
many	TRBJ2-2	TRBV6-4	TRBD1	TGTGCCAGCAGTGACGAAGGACAGGGCCTCACCGGGGAGCTGTTTTTT	CASSDEGQGLTGELFF
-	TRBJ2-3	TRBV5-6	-	TGTGCCAGCATCGCGATGGGGGGCGGGAGTACAGATACGCAGTATTTT	CASIAMGGGSTDTQYF
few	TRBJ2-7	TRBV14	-	TGTGCCAGCAGCCAAGTAAGGGATCTGTACTTC	CASSQVRDLYF
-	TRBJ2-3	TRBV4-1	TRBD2	TGCGCCAGCAGCCAAGTTCTAGCGGGGGGCACAGATACGCAGTATTTT	CASSQVLAGGTDTQYF
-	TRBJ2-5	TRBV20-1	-	TGCAGTGCTAGTGCAGAGACCCAGTACTTC	CSASAETQYF
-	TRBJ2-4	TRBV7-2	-	TGTGCCAGCAGCTTCGGGACCCTTGGCGACATTCAGTACTTC	CASSFGTLGDIQYF
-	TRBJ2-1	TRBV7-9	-	TGTGCCAGCAGCTTAGCTAGCGCGGGCCACAATGAGCAGTTCTTC	CASSLASAGHNEQFF
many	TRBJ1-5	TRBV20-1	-	TGCAGTGCTAGAGATCGAGGCAGTAGCAATCAGCCCCAGCATTTT	CSARDRGSSNQPQHF
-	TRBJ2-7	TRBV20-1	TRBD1	TGCAGGGTGGGTCCGGAACAGGGGTTCAACGAGCAGTACTTC	CRVGPEQGFNEQYF
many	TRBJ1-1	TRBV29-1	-	TGCAGCGCCACGCGTCCATCGAACACTGAAGCTTTCTTT	CSATRPSNTEAFF
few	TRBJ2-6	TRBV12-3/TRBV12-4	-	TGTGCCAGCAGTCTAAGCCGGGGCTCTGGGGCCAACGTCCTGACTTTC	CASSLSRGSGANVLTF
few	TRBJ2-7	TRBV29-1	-	TGCAGCGTTAGGGCGTTGCACGAGCAGTACTTC	CSVRALHEQYF
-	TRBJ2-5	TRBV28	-	TGTGCCAGCAGTGAAAGACGGCCCCAAGAGACCCAGTACTTC	CASSERRPQETQYF
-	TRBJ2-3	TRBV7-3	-	TGTGCCAGCAGCGATTCGGGACTCCTCACAGATACGCAGTATTTT	CASSDSGLLTDTQYF
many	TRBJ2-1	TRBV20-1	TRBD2	TGCAGTGCTAGATACCTTAGACTAGCGGGGAACAATGAGCAGTTCTTC	CSARYLRLAGNNEQFF
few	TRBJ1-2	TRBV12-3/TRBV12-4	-	TGTGCCAGCAGTTCCACCGGGACGGGGAACTATGGCTACACCTTC	CASSSTGTGNYGYTF
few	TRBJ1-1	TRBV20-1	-	TGCAGTGCTAGAGGGGGCGCGGGCCCGGGCACTGAAGCTTTCTTT	CSARGGAGPGTEAFF
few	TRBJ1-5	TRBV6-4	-	TGTGCCAGCAGTGACTCCAGGACAGAAAATTTAAATAGCAATCAGCCCCAGCATTTT	CASSDSRTENLNSNQPQHF
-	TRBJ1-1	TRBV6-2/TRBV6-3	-	TGTGCCAGCAGTTACCCGTCGGGTACTGAAGCTTTCTTT	CASSYPSGTEAFF
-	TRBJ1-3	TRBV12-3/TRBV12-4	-	TGTGCCATCAGTTTAGCGGAGCTGGTACGCGTCTCTGGAAACACCATATATTTT	CAISLAELVRVSGNTIYF
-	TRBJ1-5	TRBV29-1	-	TGCAGCGGGGGGCTTCTTTCCAATCAGCCCCAGCATTTT	CSGGLLSNQPQHF
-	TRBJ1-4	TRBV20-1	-	TGCAGTGCTACTGCAGGGGCAACTAATGAAAAACTGTTTTTT	CSATAGATNEKLFF
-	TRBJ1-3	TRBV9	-	TGTGCCAGCAGCGGACGGACCCTCTCTGGAAACACCATATATTTT	CASSGRTLSGNTIYF
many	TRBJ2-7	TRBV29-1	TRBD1	TGCAGCGTTGGGACAGGGGGCGGCGGCGAGCAGTACTTC	CSVGTGGGGEQYF
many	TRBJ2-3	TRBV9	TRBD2	TGTGCCAGCAGCGTCCAAGGGACTAGAGGAGATACGCAGTATTTT	CASSVQGTRGDTQYF
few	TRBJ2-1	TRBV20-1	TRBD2	TGCAGTGCTAGAGTAGCGGGAGCCCCAAGGGAGCAGTTCTTC	CSARVAGAPREQFF
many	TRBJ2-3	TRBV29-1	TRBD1	TGCAGCGTTGAAGGTGTGACAGGGTCCACAGATACGCAGTATTTT	CSVEGVTGSTDTQYF
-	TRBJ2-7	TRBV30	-	TGTGCCTGGAGTGTAGAGTCTGGATACGAGCAGTACTTC	CAWSVESGYEQYF
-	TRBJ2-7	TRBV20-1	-	TGCAGTGCTAGCGGTCAGGTCGAGCAGTACTTC	CSASGQVEQYF